Shown below are 10 T cell receptor beta chains from a single sample sequenced in a study of blood T cell repertoires in COVID-19. TCRdb keeps only in-frame clones here, not all; method: immunoSEQ multiplex PCR. Among 84,000 or so clones listed, around four fifths were seen once. Sequencing was performed on peripheral blood. These TCRs come from an elderly man with active or convalescent COVID-19.

The genes are TRBV18 and TRBJ1-6; no clear D. The germline V and J ends were trimmed by 3 bases and 5 bases, with 5 bases remaining between them. Germline assignment: CDR1 KGHSH and CDR2 LQKENI. The CDR3 spans 13 residues. Written as DNA, the CDR3 is TGTGCCAGCTCACCCCCCAATAATTCACCCCTCCACTTT. Translation: CASSPPNNSPLHF.

This clone appeared a few times. V and J are TRBV3-1 (or the pseudogene TRBV3-2) and TRBJ2-2; D gene unclear. Germline V gene lookup returns CDR1 LGHDT and CDR2 YNNKEL (reference sequence). V lost 1 base and J lost 1, with 10 bases in between. There are 16 residues in the CDR3. The CDR3 is CASSQASIKNTGELFF. The CDR3 region has the DNA TGTGCCAGCAGCCAAGCAAGCATCAAGAACACCGGGGAGCTGTTTTTT.

V gene TRBV7-9 combines with J gene TRBJ2-7; 7 bases line up with TRBD2. CDR3 length: 15 amino acids. V was clipped by 3 bases and J by 3 bases; unmatched bases: 8. In germline, CDR1 is SEHNR, CDR2 FQNEAQ (reference sequence). This CDR3 reads CASSFGGGRGYEQYF. CDR3 DNA: TGTGCCAGCAGCTTCGGTGGCGGGAGAGGCTACGAGCAGTACTTC.

V is TRBV5-1 and J is TRBJ2-1; 10 bases agree with TRBD1. This CDR3 region has 15 residues. The germline CDR1 and CDR2 sequences are SGHRS and YFSETQ. The trim removed 4 bases at V and 7 bases at J, leaving 8 bases unmatched. The CDR3 sequence is CASSPGQGSNNEQFF. CDR3 coding DNA: TGCGCCAGCAGCCCGGGACAGGGGTCCAATAATGAGCAGTTCTTC. The variable domain in full, completed from reference TRBV5-1 and TRBJ2-1, reads KAGVTQTPRYLIKTRGQQVTLSCSPISGHRSVSWYQQTPGQGLQFLFEYFSETQRNKGNFPGRFSGRQFSNSRSEMNVSTLELGDSALYLCASSPGQGSNNEQFFGPGTRLTVL.

This rearrangement joins TRBV19 to TRBJ1-1, with TRBD1 matching over 9 bases. The germline gives CDR1 LNHDA, CDR2 SQIVND (reference sequence). V was clipped by 5 bases and J by 5 bases; unmatched bases: 9. This CDR3 has 15 amino acids. For the CDR3, the DNA is TGTGCCAGTAGTCCAGACCGGGACAGGGTAACTGAAGCTTTCTTT. Translation gives CASSPDRDRVTEAFF.

The chain carries TRBV5-1 and TRBJ2-3; 11 bases align to TRBD1. In germline, CDR1 is SGHRS, CDR2 YFSETQ. V lost 4 bases, J lost 8 bases, and 6 bases stayed unmatched. There are 14 residues in the CDR3. CDR3 sequence reads: CASSPGQGVATQYF. CDR3 coding DNA: TGCGCCAGCAGCCCGGGACAGGGGGTTGCTACGCAGTATTTT.

The V and J genes are TRBV20-1 and TRBJ2-7; maybe TRBD2 (5 bases). Germline V gene lookup returns CDR1 DFQATT and CDR2 SNEGSKA (reference sequence). The CDR3 consists of 14 residues. V was cut by 3 bases and J by 0 bases, with 12 bases left in between. The CDR3 bases are TGCAGTGCTAGTGGAGGTGCGAGCTCCTACGAGCAGTACTTC. This gives the protein CSASGGASSYEQYF.

The chain uses TRBV3-1 (or the pseudogene TRBV3-2) and TRBJ2-7; D gene uncertain. Deletions cut 0 bases from V and 10 bases from J, with 10 bases between. The CDR3 has 12 residues. Germline CDR1 is LGHDT and CDR2 is YNNKEL (reference sequence). The CDR3 DNA reads TGTGCCAGCAGCCAAGATCAGGTAGTTCAGTACTTC. This gives the protein CASSQDQVVQYF.

The rearrangement links TRBV4-2 to TRBJ1-1, with 7 nucleotides matching TRBD1. There are 13 residues in the CDR3. V was pared by 4 bases and J by 7 bases, with 6 bases of the junction left unmatched. Germline V gene lookup returns CDR1 LGHNA and CDR2 YNFKEQ. The DNA for the CDR3 is TGTGCCAGCAGCCTGGGGGACAGCAATGAAGCTTTCTTT. Protein sequence: CASSLGDSNEAFF.

The chain employs TRBV2 and TRBJ2-3, with 11 nucleotides matching TRBD2. Trimming removed 5 bases from V and 0 bases from J; junction bases left unmatched: 16. In germline, CDR1 is SNHLY, CDR2 FYNNEI. The CDR3 runs 20 residues. The CDR3 loop is CASSRRLAGISATSTDTQYF. CDR3 bases: TGTGCCAGCAGTAGGAGACTAGCGGGGATTAGCGCTACTAGCACAGATACGCAGTATTTT.